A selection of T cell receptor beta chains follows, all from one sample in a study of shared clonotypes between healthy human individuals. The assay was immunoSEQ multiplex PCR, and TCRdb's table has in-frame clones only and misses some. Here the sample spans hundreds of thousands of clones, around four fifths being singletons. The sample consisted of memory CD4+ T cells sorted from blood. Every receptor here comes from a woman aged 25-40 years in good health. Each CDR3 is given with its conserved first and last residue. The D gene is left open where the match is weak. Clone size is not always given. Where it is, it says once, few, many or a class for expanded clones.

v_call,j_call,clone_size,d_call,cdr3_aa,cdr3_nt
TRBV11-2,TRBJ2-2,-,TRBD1,CASSSQTGFTGELFF,TGTGCCAGCAGCTCCCAGACAGGGTTCACCGGGGAGCTGTTTTTT
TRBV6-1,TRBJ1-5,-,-,CASSEGRRQPLNQPQHF,TGTGCCAGCAGTGAAGGGAGGCGACAGCCACTGAATCAGCCCCAGCATTTT
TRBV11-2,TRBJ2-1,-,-,CASSLERVGEQFF,TGTGCCAGCAGCTTAGAGCGGGTGGGTGAGCAGTTCTTC
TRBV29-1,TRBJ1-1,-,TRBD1,CSVCRTGLNTEAFF,TGCAGCGTTTGCCGGACAGGGTTGAACACTGAAGCTTTCTTT
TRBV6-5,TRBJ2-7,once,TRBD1,CASSGQGTGSYEQYF,TGTGCCAGCAGTGGACAGGGGACCGGCTCCTACGAGCAGTACTTC
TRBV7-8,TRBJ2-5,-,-,CASSPPAGQETQYF,TGTGCCAGCAGCCCTCCGGCAGGTCAAGAGACCCAGTACTTC
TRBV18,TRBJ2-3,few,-,CASSPSTDTQYF,TGTGCCAGCTCACCGAGCACAGATACGCAGTATTTT
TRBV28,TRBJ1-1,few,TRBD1,CASSFGQGPTEAFF,TGTGCCAGCAGTTTCGGACAGGGACCCACTGAAGCTTTCTTT
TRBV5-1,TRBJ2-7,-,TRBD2,CASSVGTSGSYEQYF,TGCGCCAGCAGCGTCGGGACTAGCGGCTCCTACGAGCAGTACTTC
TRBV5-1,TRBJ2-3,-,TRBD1,CASSLGQGADTDTQYF,TGCGCCAGCAGCTTGGGACAGGGGGCGGACACAGATACGCAGTATTTT
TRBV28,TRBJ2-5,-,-,CASDGGGETQYF,TGTGCCAGCGATGGGGGCGGGGAGACCCAGTACTTC
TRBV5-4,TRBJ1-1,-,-,CASSPGGGVGTEAFF,TGTGCCAGCAGCCCCGGAGGGGGGGTCGGCACTGAAGCTTTCTTT
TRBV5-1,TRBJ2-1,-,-,CASSRGGGPLGEQFF,TGCGCCAGCAGCCGCGGAGGGGGTCCGCTCGGGGAGCAGTTCTTC
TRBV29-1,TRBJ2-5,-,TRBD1,CSVEGQGAVTQYF,TGCAGCGTTGAAGGACAGGGCGCGGTGACCCAGTACTTC
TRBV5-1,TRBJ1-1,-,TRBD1,CASSPGQGLLGSTEAFF,TGCGCCAGCAGCCCTGGACAGGGACTCCTAGGGAGCACTGAAGCTTTCTTT
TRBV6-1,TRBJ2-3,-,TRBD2,CASSRLAGHTDTQYF,TGTGCCAGCAGCCGACTAGCGGGACACACAGATACGCAGTATTTT
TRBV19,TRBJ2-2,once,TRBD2,CASSRTSGRTGELFF,TGTGCCAGTAGCCGGACTAGCGGGAGAACCGGGGAGCTGTTTTTT
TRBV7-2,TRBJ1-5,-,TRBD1,CASSQGQGYQPQHF,TGTGCCAGCAGCCAAGGACAGGGCTACCAGCCCCAGCATTTT
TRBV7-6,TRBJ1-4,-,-,CASSLGALRLYEKLFF,TGTGCCAGCAGCTTAGGGGCCCTCAGGCTTTATGAAAAACTGTTTTTT
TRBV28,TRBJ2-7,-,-,CASSSLVPHEQYF,TGTGCCAGCAGCTCCCTGGTCCCCCACGAGCAGTACTTC
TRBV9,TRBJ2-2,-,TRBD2,CASSPRVPSGRPSGELFF,TGTGCCAGCAGCCCGAGAGTCCCTAGCGGGAGGCCTTCCGGGGAGCTGTTTTTT
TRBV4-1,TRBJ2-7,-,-,CASRDTGSREQYF,TGCGCCAGCAGGGATACAGGGTCCCGCGAGCAGTACTTC
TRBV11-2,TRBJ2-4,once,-,CASSLGGTPARYF,TGTGCCAGCAGCTTAGGAGGGACCCCAGCGCGGTACTTC
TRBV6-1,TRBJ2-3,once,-,CASRIRETDTQYF,TGTGCCAGCAGGATCCGGGAGACAGATACGCAGTATTTT
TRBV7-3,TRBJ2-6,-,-,CASSISGGANVLTF,TGTGCCAGCAGCATTTCTGGGGGGGCCAACGTCCTGACTTTC